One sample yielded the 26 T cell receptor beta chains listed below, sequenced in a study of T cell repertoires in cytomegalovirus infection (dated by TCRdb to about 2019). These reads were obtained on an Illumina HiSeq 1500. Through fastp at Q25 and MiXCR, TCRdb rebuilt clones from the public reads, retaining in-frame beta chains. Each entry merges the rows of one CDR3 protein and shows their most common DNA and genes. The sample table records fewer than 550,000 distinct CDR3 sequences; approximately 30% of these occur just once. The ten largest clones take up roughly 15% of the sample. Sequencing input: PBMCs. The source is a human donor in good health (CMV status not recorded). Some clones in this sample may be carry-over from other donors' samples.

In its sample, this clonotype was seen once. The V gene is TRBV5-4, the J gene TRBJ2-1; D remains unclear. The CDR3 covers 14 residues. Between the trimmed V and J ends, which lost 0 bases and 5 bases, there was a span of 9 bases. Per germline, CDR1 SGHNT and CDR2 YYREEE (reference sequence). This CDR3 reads CASSLEIANNEQFF. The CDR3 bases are TGTGCCAGCAGCTTGGAGATCGCCAACAATGAGCAGTTCTTC.

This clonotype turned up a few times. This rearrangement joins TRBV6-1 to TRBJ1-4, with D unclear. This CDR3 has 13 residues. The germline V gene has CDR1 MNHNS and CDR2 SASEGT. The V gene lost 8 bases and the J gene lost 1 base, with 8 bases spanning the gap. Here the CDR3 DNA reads TGTGCCAGCCATCCGGGAACTAATGAAAAACTGTTTTTT. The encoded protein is CASHPGTNEKLFF.

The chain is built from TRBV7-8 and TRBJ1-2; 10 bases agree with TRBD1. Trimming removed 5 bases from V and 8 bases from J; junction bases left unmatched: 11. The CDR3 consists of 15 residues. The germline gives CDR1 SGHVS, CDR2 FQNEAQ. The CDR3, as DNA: TGTGCCAGCAGCCCAAGACAGGGGGCGATATGGGGCTACACCTTC. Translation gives CASSPRQGAIWGYTF.

The CDR3 DNA follows: TGTGCCAGTAGTATCCGAACGCCGGACACCATATATTTT. As protein: CASSIRTPDTIYF. The V gene is TRBV19, the J gene TRBJ1-3, with D unclear. This CDR3 has 13 residues. In germline, CDR1 is LNHDA, CDR2 SQIVND (reference sequence). V was shortened by 3 bases and J by 8 bases, with 11 bases between the two germline ends. Variable domain in full (rest from reference TRBV19 and TRBJ1-3): DGGITQSPKYLFRKEGQNVTLSCEQNLNHDAMYWYRQDPGQGLRLIYYSQIVNDFQKGDIAEGYSVSREKKESFPLTVTSAQKNPTAFYLCASSIRTPDTIYFGEGSWLTVV.

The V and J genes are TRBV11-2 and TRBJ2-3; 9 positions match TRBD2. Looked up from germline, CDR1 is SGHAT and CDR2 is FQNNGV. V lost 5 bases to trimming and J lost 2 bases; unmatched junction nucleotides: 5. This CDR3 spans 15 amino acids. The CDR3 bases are TGTGCCAGCAGCCAAGCGGGGGGATCCACAGATACGCAGTATTTT. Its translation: CASSQAGGSTDTQYF.

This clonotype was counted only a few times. CDR3: CASSPARGGYSNQPQHF. The DNA for the CDR3 is TGTGCCAGCTCACCAGCCAGGGGGGGATATAGCAATCAGCCCCAGCATTTT. V is TRBV18 and J is TRBJ1-5; 7 nucleotides align to TRBD1. V was clipped by 2 bases and J by 0 bases; unmatched bases: 7. Per the germline V gene, CDR1 is KGHSH and CDR2 is LQKENI. The CDR3 length is 17 residues. The full variable domain, with the rest looked up from reference TRBV18 and TRBJ1-5, is NAGVMQNPRHLVRRRGQEARLRCSPMKGHSHVYWYRQLPEEGLKFMVYLQKENIIDESGMPKERFSAEFPKEGPSILRIQQVVRGDSAAYFCASSPARGGYSNQPQHFGDGTRLSIL.

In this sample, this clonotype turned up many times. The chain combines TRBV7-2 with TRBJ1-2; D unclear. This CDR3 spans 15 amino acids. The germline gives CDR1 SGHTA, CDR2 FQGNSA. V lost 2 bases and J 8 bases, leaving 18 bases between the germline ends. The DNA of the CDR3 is TGTGCCAGCAGCTTAAACCCAGGCTTGACGGGAGGCTACACCTTC. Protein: CASSLNPGLTGGYTF. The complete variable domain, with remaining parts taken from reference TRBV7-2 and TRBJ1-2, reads GAGVSQSPSNKVTEKGKDVELRCDPISGHTALYWYRQSLGQGLEFLIYFQGNSAPDKSGLPSDRFSAERTGGSVSTLTIQRTQQEDSAVYLCASSLNPGLTGGYTFGSGTRLTVV.

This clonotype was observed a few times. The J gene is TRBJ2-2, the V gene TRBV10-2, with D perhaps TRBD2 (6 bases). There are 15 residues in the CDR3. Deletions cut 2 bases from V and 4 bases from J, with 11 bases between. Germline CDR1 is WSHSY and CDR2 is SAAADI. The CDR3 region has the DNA TGCGCCAGCAGTGAGGTCGGAGGGATCACCGGGGAGCTGTTTTTT. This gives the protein CASSEVGGITGELFF.

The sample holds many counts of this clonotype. The chain's CDR3 is CASSLWQGAINTGELFF. The CDR3 DNA reads TGTGCCAGCAGTTTATGGCAGGGGGCGATTAACACCGGGGAGCTGTTTTTT. The chain uses TRBV27 and TRBJ2-2; 8 bases are shared with TRBD1. V was clipped by 1 base and J by 2 bases; unmatched bases: 6. The V gene's germline CDR1 is MNHEY and CDR2 SMNVEV (reference sequence). The CDR3 has 17 residues.

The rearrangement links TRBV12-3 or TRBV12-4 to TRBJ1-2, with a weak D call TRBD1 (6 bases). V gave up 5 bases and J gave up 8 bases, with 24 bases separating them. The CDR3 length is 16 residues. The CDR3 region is CASSLQTGPWGEGYTF. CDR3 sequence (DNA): TGTGCCAGCAGTCTCCAGACAGGACCTTGGGGGGAAGGCTACACCTTC.

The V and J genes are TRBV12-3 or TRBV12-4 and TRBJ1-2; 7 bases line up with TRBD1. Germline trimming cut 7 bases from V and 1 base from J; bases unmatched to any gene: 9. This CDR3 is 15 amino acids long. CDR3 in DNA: TGTGCCAGCACCCCTGACAGGGCCCGTAACTATGGCTACACCTTC. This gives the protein CASTPDRARNYGYTF.

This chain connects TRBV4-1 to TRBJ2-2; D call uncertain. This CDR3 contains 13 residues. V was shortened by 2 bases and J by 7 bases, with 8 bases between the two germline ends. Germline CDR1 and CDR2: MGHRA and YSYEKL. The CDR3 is CASSQTWNGELFF. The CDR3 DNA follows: TGCGCCAGCAGCCAAACATGGAACGGGGAGCTGTTTTTT.

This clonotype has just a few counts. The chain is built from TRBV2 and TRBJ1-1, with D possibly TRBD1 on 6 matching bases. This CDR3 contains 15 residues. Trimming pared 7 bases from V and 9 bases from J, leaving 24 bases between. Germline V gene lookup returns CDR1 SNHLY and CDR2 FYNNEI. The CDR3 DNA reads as TGTGCCAGCATAGGCCGTCTCGGACAGTCCTTACAAGCTTTCTTT. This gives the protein CASIGRLGQSLQAFF.

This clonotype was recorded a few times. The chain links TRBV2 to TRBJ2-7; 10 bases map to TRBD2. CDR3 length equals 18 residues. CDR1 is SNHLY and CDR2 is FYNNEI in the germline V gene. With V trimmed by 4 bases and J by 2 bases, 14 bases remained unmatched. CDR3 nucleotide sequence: TGTGCCAGCAGTGCTAGCGGTATAGTAGCGGGGGGACCCTACGAGCAGTACTTC. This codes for CASSASGIVAGGPYEQYF.

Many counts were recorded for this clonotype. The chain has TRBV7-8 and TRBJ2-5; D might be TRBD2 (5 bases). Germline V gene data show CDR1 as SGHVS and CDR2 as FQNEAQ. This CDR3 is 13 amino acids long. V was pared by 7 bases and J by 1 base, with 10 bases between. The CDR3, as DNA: TGTGCCAGCATAAGGACTCTCCAAGAGACCCAGTACTTC. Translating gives CASIRTLQETQYF.

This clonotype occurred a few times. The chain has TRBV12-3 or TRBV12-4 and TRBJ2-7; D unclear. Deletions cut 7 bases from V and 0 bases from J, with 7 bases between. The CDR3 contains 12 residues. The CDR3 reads CASKGSSYEQYF. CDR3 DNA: TGTGCCAGCAAGGGCAGCTCCTACGAGCAGTACTTC.

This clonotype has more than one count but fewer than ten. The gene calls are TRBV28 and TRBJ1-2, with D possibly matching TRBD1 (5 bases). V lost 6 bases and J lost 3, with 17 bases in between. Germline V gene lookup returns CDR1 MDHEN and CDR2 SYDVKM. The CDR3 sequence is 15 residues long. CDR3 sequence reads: CASSLGRGGDYGYTF. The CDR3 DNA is TGTGCCAGCAGCCTAGGCCGGGGGGGTGACTATGGCTACACCTTC.

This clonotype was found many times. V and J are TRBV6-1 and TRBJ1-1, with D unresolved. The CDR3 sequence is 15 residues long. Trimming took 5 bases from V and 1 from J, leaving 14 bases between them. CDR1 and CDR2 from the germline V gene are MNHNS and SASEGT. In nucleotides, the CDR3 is TGTGCCAGCAGTACTTTGGGCAGGTGGAACACTGAAGCTTTCTTT. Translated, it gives CASSTLGRWNTEAFF.

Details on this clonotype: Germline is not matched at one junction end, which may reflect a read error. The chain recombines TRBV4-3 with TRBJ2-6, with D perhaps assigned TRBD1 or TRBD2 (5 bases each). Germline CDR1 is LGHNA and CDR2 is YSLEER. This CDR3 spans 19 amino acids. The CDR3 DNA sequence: TGCTCCAGCAGCAAAGAGGGTGGATGGGGCTTCTTTGGGGCCAACGTCCTGACTTTC. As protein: CSSSKEGGWGFFGANVLTF.

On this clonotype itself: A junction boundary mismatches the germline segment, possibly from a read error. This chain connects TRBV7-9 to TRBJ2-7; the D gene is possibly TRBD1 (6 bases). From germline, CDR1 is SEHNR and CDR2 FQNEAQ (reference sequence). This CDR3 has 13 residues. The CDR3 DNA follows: TGTTCCAGCAGCTTATTACAGGGCGACGAGACGTACTTC. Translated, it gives CSSSLLQGDETYF. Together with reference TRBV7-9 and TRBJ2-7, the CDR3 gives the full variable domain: DTGVSQNPRHKITKRGQNVTFRCDPISEHNRLYWYRQTLGQGPEFLTYFQNEAQLEKSRLLSDRFSAERPKGSFSTLEIQRTEQGDSAMYLCSSSLLQGDETYFGPGTRLTVT.

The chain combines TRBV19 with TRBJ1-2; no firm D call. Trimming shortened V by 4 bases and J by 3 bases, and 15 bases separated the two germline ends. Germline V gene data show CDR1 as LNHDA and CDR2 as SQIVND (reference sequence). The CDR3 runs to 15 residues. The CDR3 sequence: CASSKPDRRDYGYTF. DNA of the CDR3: TGTGCCAGTAGTAAACCGGACCGGCGGGACTATGGCTACACCTTC.

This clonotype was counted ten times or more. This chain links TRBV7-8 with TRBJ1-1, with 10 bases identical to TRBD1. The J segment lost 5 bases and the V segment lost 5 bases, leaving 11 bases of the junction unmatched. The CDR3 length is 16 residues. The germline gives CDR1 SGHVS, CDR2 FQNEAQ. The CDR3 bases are TGTGCCAGCAGCATGATAGGGACAGGGGCGGGAACTGAAGCTTTCTTT. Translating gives CASSMIGTGAGTEAFF.

The CDR3 DNA sequence: TGTGCCACCAGCAGAGATCGGGATACGCAGTATTTT. This encodes CATSRDRDTQYF. This rearrangement joins TRBV15 to TRBJ2-3; D is unresolved. There are 12 residues in the CDR3. V shed 0 bases and J shed 6 bases, with 4 bases lying between them. The V gene's germline CDR1 is LNHNV and CDR2 YYDKDF (reference sequence).

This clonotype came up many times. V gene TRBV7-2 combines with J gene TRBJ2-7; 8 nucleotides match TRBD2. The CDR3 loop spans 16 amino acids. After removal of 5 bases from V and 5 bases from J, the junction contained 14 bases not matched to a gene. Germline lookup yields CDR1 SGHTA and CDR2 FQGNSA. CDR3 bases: TGTGCCAGCAGCCCCACCCGCCCGGGGGGGCCTAACGAGCAGTACTTC. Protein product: CASSPTRPGGPNEQYF.

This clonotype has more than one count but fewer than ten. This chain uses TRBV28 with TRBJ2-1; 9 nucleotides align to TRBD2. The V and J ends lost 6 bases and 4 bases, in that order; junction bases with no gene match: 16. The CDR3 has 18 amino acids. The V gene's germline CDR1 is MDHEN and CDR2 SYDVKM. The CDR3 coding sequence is TGTGCCAGCAGCCTAGTTGGGAGCGGGGGGACCAAGTACAATGAGCAGTTCTTC. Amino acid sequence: CASSLVGSGGTKYNEQFF.

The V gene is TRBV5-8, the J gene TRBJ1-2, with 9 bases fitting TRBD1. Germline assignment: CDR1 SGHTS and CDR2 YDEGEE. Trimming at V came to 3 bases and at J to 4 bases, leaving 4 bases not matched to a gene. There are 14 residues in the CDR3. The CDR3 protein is CASSWDRALYGYTF. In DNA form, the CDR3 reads TGTGCCAGCAGCTGGGACAGGGCCCTCTATGGCTACACCTTC.